The rows below give T cell receptor beta chains drawn from one sample of a study of cytomegalovirus exposure and HLA in healthy donors. Method: immunoSEQ multiplex PCR; TCRdb's copy keeps in-frame clones and lacks some. The table lists 110,000 to 150,000 clones, approximately 81% of them singletons. The sequencing sample was made of PBMCs. Receptors were obtained from a boy under 10 years old in good health and CMV-seronegative. CDR3s include the opening cysteine and the closing phenylalanine or tryptophan. The D gene is left open where the match is weak. Clone size is not always given. Where it is, it says once, few, many or a class for expanded clones.

clone size | J gene | D gene | V gene | CDR3 DNA | CDR3 protein
once | TRBJ2-3 | TRBD2 | TRBV7-9 | TGTGCCAGCAGCTTCGCTAGCGGGACAGATACGCAGTATTTT | CASSFASGTDTQYF
NA | TRBJ2-2 | TRBD2 | TRBV27 | TGTGCCAGCAGTTTAGCGGGAGGGTTCGCCGGGGAGCTGTTTTTT | CASSLAGGFAGELFF
NA | TRBJ2-1 | NA | TRBV25-1 | TGTGCCAGCAGTGACCGGAGGCCGGTAGCCTACAATGAGCAGTTCTTC | CASSDRRPVAYNEQFF
NA | TRBJ2-2 | NA | TRBV25-1 | TGTGCCAGCAGTGAATTTGGAGGGACGAAGGAGTCCGGGGAGCTGTTTTTT | CASSEFGGTKESGELFF
NA | TRBJ2-1 | TRBD2 | TRBV28 | TGTGCCAGCAGTACCCGACTAGCGGGAGGGCGAATCGATGAGCAGTTCTTC | CASSTRLAGGRIDEQFF
NA | TRBJ1-3 | NA | TRBV28 | TGTGCCAGCAACCAACAGGGCTCTGGAAACACCATATATTTT | CASNQQGSGNTIYF
NA | TRBJ2-1 | TRBD2 | TRBV4-1 | TGCGCCAGCAGCCAGGCGACTTTGGGACTAGGATCCAATGAGCAGTTCTTC | CASSQATLGLGSNEQFF
NA | TRBJ1-4 | NA | TRBV5-1 | TGCGCCAGCAGCCCCAAACCTGGTCCCGCGGAAAAACTGTTTTTT | CASSPKPGPAEKLFF
NA | TRBJ2-1 | TRBD2 | TRBV4-2 | TGTGCCAGCAGGGCAGGGCTAGCGGGATTTGAGTTCTTC | CASRAGLAGFEFF
once | TRBJ2-4 | NA | TRBV5-6 | TGTGCCAGCGAGGGCGGCGGGGACATTCAGTACTTC | CASEGGGDIQYF
once | TRBJ2-5 | TRBD1 | TRBV6-6 | TGTGCCAGCAGTCAGTTACAGGGGTCGGGTCAAGAGACCCAGTACTTC | CASSQLQGSGQETQYF
NA | TRBJ2-3 | TRBD1 | TRBV5-5 | TGTGCCAGCAGCAGGACAGGGGCCGGCACAGATACGCAGTATTTT | CASSRTGAGTDTQYF
NA | TRBJ1-4 | NA | TRBV5-1 | TGCGCCAGCAGCTCCTTGGGAGGCCCTAATGAAAAACTGTTTTTT | CASSSLGGPNEKLFF
NA | TRBJ1-5 | NA | TRBV5-6 | TGTGCCAGCAGCTCAATTAATCAGCCCCAGCATTTT | CASSSINQPQHF
NA | TRBJ2-5 | NA | TRBV5-1 | TGCGCCAGCAGCTTGGTCCGCCAAGAGACCCAGTACTTC | CASSLVRQETQYF
once | TRBJ2-1 | TRBD2 | TRBV4-2 | TGTGCCAGCAGCCAAGAACTAGCGGGATTCAATGAGCAGCTCTTC | CASSQELAGFNEQLF
NA | TRBJ1-5 | NA | TRBV4-3 | TGCGCCAGCAGCCCAAATGTGCGAGGGAGGGGTGGCAATCAGCCCCAGCATTTT | CASSPNVRGRGGNQPQHF
NA | TRBJ2-5 | TRBD2 | TRBV7-9 | TGTGCCAGCAGCCCACCCCCCGGGGGGAGATTCCAAGAGACCCAGTACTTC | CASSPPPGGRFQETQYF
NA | TRBJ2-3 | TRBD1 | TRBV5-5 | TGTGCCAGCAGCTCGTTACGGACAGGGCTCACAGATACGCAGTATTTT | CASSSLRTGLTDTQYF
NA | TRBJ2-2 | TRBD1 | TRBV6-6 | TGTGCCAGCAGCCCAAAATACAGGGGAAACACCGGGGAGCTGTTTTTT | CASSPKYRGNTGELFF
few | TRBJ1-2 | TRBD1 | TRBV6-6 | TGTGCCAGCAACATTATCCGGGACAGCAACTATGGCTACACCTTC | CASNIIRDSNYGYTF
NA | TRBJ1-1 | TRBD1 | TRBV19 | TGTGCCAGTAGCGGAAGGGGACAGGGGTTAAGCCCTGAAGCTTTCTTT | CASSGRGQGLSPEAFF
NA | TRBJ1-2 | NA | TRBV14 | TGTGCCAGCAGCCAAGGAGGTTTCAACTATGGCTACACCTTC | CASSQGGFNYGYTF
few | TRBJ2-2 | TRBD2 | TRBV27 | TGTGCCAGCAGTCTCTGGCTAGCGGGGGATCGCACCGGGGAGCTGTTTTTT | CASSLWLAGDRTGELFF
NA | TRBJ2-7 | NA | TRBV5-1 | TGCGCCAGCAGCTTGGTATTGGCGCAGGGTCCCTACGAGCAGTACTTC | CASSLVLAQGPYEQYF
once | TRBJ2-1 | TRBD2 | TRBV14 | TGTGCCAGCAGCCCCGGACTAGCGGGAATCAATGAGCAGTTCTTC | CASSPGLAGINEQFF
NA | TRBJ2-1 | TRBD2 | TRBV6-4 | TGTGCCAGCAGTGGTGTGGCGGGGGCCTACAATGAGCAGTTCTTC | CASSGVAGAYNEQFF
once | TRBJ2-7 | TRBD2 | TRBV4-2 | TGTGCCAGCAGCCAAGTACTAGCGGGAGGGCCTCAGCCCTACGAGCAGTACTTC | CASSQVLAGGPQPYEQYF
NA | TRBJ1-5 | NA | TRBV7-8 | TGTGCCAGCAGCTTAGTAGCGCCTAGTGGCAATCAGCCCCAGCATTTT | CASSLVAPSGNQPQHF
NA | TRBJ2-1 | NA | TRBV6-4 | TGTGCCAGCAGTGCCCGCGGAGGGGCCTACAATGAGCAGTTCTTC | CASSARGGAYNEQFF
NA | TRBJ2-1 | TRBD1 | TRBV9 | TGTGCCAGCAGCTTAACCGGGACAGGATCCTACAATGAGCAGTTCTTC | CASSLTGTGSYNEQFF
NA | TRBJ1-1 | TRBD1 | TRBV11-3 | TGTGCCAGCAGCGGGACCGGGACAGGGAACACTGAAGCTTTCTTT | CASSGTGTGNTEAFF
NA | TRBJ2-6 | TRBD1 | TRBV12-5 | TGTGCTAGTGGTTTCAGGGGGCGCGGGGCCAACGTCCTGACTTTC | CASGFRGRGANVLTF
NA | TRBJ2-7 | TRBD1 | TRBV6-5 | TGTGCCAGCAGTGACTCCGGGACAGGGACCGAGCAGTACTTC | CASSDSGTGTEQYF
NA | TRBJ1-6 | NA | TRBV4-2 | TGTGCCAGCAGCCAAGTACTTGACCGGGACACCGATTCACCCCTCCACTTT | CASSQVLDRDTDSPLHF
NA | TRBJ2-2 | NA | TRBV6-5 | TGTGCCAGCAAGACAGCGAACACCGGGGAGCTGTTTTTT | CASKTANTGELFF
NA | TRBJ1-2 | TRBD1 | TRBV19 | TGTGCCAGTAGTCCCGGGACAGACCCCAACTATGGCTACACCTTC | CASSPGTDPNYGYTF